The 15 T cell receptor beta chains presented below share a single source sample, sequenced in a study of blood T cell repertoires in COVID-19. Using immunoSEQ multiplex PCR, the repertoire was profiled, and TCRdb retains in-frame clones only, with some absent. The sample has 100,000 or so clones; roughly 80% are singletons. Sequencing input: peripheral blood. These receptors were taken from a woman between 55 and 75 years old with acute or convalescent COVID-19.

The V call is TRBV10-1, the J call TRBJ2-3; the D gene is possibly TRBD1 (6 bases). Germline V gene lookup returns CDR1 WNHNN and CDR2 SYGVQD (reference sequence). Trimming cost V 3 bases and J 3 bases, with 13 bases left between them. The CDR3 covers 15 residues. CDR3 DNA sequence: TGCGCCAGCAGTGAAGTCAGGACAGAAACAGATACGCAGTATTTT. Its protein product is CASSEVRTETDTQYF.

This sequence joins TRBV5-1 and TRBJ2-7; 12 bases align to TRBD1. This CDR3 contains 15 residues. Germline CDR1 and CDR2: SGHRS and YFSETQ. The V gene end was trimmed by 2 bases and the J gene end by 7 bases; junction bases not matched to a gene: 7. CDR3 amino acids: CASSFRDRGLEEQYF. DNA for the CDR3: TGCGCCAGCAGCTTCCGGGACAGGGGGCTAGAGGAGCAGTACTTC.

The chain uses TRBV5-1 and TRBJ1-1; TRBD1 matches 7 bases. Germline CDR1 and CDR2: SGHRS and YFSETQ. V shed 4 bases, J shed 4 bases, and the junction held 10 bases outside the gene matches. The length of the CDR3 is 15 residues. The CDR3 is CASSPSTGLGTEAFF. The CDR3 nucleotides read TGCGCCAGCAGCCCCTCGACAGGGTTGGGCACTGAAGCTTTCTTT.

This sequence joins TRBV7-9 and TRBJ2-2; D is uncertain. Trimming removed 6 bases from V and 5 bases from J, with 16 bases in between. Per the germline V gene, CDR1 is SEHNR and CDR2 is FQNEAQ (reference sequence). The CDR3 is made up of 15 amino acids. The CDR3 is CASSRHRLRTGELFF. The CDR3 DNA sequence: TGTGCCAGCAGTCGCCACCGGTTACGTACCGGGGAGCTGTTTTTT.

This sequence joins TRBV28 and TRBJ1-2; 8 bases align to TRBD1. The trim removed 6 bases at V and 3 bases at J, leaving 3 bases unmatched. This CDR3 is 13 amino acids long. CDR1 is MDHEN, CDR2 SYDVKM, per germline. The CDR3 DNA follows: TGTGCCAGCAGCTCGGGACAGGACTATGGCTACACCTTC. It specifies CASSSGQDYGYTF.

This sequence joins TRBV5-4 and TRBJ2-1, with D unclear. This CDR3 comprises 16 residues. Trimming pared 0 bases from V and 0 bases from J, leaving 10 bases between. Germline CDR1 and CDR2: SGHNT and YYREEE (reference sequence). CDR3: CASSLELELSYNEQFF. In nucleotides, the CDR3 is TGTGCCAGCAGCTTGGAGCTGGAGCTCTCCTACAATGAGCAGTTCTTC.

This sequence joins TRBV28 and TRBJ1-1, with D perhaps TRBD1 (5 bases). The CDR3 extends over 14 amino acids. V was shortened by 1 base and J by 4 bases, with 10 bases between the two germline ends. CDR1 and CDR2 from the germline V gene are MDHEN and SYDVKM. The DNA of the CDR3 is TGTGCCAGCAGTTTATTGCAGGGATCCACTGAAGCTTTCTTT. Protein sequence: CASSLLQGSTEAFF.

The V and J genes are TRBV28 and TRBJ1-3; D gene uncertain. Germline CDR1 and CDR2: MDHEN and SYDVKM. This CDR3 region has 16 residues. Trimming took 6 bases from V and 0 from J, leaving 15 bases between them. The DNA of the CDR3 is TGTGCCAGCAGCCTAGCGTTGGTTCGCTCTGGAAACACCATATATTTT. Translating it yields CASSLALVRSGNTIYF.

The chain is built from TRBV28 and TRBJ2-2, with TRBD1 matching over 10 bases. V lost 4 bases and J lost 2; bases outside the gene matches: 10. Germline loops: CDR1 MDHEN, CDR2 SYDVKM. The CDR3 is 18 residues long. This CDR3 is CASSYLLRDRGNTGELFF. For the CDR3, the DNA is TGTGCCAGCAGTTATTTACTTCGGGACAGGGGTAACACCGGGGAGCTGTTTTTT.

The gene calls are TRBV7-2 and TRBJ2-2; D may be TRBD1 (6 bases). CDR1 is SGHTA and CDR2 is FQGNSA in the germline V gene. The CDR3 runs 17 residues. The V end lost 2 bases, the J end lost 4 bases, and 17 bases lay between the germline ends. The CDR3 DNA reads TGTGCCAGCAGCTTATCGTCAGGCAGGGGCGCCACCGGGGAGCTGTTTTTT. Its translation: CASSLSSGRGATGELFF.

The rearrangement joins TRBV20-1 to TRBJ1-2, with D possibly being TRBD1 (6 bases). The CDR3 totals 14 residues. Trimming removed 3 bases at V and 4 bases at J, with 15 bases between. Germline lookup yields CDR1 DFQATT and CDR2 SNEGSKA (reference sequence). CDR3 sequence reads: CSASGGQGPYGYTF. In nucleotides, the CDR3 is TGCAGTGCTAGTGGGGGACAAGGCCCCTATGGCTACACCTTC.

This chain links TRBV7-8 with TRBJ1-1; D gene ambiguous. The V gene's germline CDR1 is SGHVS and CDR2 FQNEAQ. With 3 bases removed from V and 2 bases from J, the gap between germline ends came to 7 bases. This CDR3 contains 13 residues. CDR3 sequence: CASSFHGNTEAFF. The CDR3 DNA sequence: TGTGCCAGCAGCTTTCACGGTAACACTGAAGCTTTCTTT.

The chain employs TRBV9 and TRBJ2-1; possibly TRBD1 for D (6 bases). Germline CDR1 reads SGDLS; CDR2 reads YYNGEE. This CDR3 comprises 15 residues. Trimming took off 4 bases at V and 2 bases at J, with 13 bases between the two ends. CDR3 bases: TGTGCCAGCAGCCCTAGACAGGTAACCTACAATGAGCAGTTCTTC. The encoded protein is CASSPRQVTYNEQFF.

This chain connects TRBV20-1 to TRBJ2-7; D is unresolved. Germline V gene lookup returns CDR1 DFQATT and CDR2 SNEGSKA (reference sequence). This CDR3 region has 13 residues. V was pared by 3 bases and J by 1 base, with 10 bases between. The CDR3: CSASIRQSYEQYF. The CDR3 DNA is TGCAGTGCTAGTATCAGGCAGTCCTACGAGCAGTACTTC.

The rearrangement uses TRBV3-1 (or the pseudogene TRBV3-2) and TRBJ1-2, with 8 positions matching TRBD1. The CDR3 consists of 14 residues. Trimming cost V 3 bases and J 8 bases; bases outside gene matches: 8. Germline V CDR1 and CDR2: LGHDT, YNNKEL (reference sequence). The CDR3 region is CASSHLTGEDGYTF. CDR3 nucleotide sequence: TGTGCCAGCAGCCACCTGACAGGGGAGGACGGCTACACCTTC.